This entry concerns a single T cell receptor beta chain. The CDR3 loop spans 15 amino acids. V lost 1 base and J lost 8, with 16 bases in between. CDR1 and CDR2 from the germline V gene are SGHRS and YFSETQ. This sample is drawn from a study of control samples from healthy donors and cancer patients. Assay: immunoSEQ multiplex PCR; the TCRdb copy retains only in-frame clones and omits some. The sample shows 100,000 to 150,000 clones, about 87% of them seen only once. V usage is TRBV5-1 and J usage is TRBJ1-5; no firm D call. The material sequenced was blood. This TCR was recovered from a man in his fifties or sixties in good health. Here the CDR3 reads CASSLWGQDLEPQHF. The CDR3 DNA sequence: TGCGCCAGCAGCTTGTGGGGTCAAGATTTAGAGCCCCAGCATTTT.